These 11 T cell receptor beta chains originate from one sample sequenced in a study of T cell repertoires in cytomegalovirus infection. Using its own MiXCR run on the reads, TCRdb lists one record per CDR3 protein. Here the sample spans under 250,000 distinct CDR3 sequences, 6.5% being singletons. Sequenced input: PBMCs. The receptors were gathered from a human donor in good health (CMV status not recorded). Some clones in this sample may be carry-over from other donors' samples.

This clonotype was seen many times. The chain recombines TRBV20-1 with TRBJ1-1; D is unresolved. CDR1 and CDR2 (germline): DFQATT, SNEGSKA (reference sequence). Trimming stripped 4 bases from V and 3 bases from J, with 12 bases between. The CDR3 is 13 amino acids. CDR3 sequence: CSAIGSLDTEAFF. The CDR3 DNA follows: TGCAGTGCTATAGGCAGTTTGGACACTGAAGCTTTCTTT.

This clonotype occurred a few times. V is TRBV4-2 and J is TRBJ1-6, with 8 bases identical to TRBD1. Germline-derived CDR1 and CDR2 are LGHNA and YNFKEQ. Losses at the gene ends were 3 bases for V and 8 bases for J; bases not matched to a gene: 12. This CDR3 has 17 residues. CDR3 coding DNA: TGTGCCAGCAGCCACGAGCTAGGACAGGGTAGTGATTCACCCCTCCACTTT. This sequence encodes CASSHELGQGSDSPLHF.

The V call is TRBV2, the J call TRBJ2-7; the D gene is possibly TRBD2 (6 bases). The germline V and J ends were trimmed by 0 bases and 7 bases, with 10 bases remaining between them. From germline, CDR1 is SNHLY and CDR2 FYNNEI. This CDR3 contains 13 residues. Here the CDR3 reads CASSEALRGEQYF. The DNA for the CDR3 is TGTGCCAGCAGTGAAGCGCTTCGGGGGGAGCAGTACTTC.

This clonotype turned up a few times. This chain links TRBV28 with TRBJ2-2; TRBD2 is a possible D gene (6 bases). V lost 4 bases and J 3 bases, leaving 12 bases between the germline ends. CDR3 length: 15 residues. Germline CDR1 is MDHEN and CDR2 is SYDVKM. CDR3 loop: CASSSRDLDTGELFF. The CDR3, as DNA: TGTGCCAGCAGTTCCCGGGACTTAGACACCGGGGAGCTGTTTTTT.

There are many counts of this clonotype. V is TRBV7-6 and J is TRBJ1-2; D is ambiguous. The CDR3 covers 13 residues. The V end was cut by 6 bases, the J end by 4 bases, with 12 bases between. Per germline, CDR1 SGHVS and CDR2 FNYEAQ. The CDR3 reads CASSAGSFYGYTF. The CDR3 bases are TGTGCCAGCAGTGCGGGAAGCTTCTATGGCTACACCTTC. Using reference TRBV7-6 and TRBJ1-2 for the parts outside the CDR3, the full variable domain is GAGVSQSPRYKVTKRGQDVALRCDPISGHVSLYWYRQALGQGPEFLTYFNYEAQQDKSGLPNDRFSAERPEGSISTLTIQRTEQRDSAMYRCASSAGSFYGYTFGSGTRLTVV.

This clonotype was found many times. The chain joins TRBV2 to TRBJ2-5, with TRBD2 matching over 7 bases. CDR3 length: 18 amino acids. CDR1 SNHLY and CDR2 FYNNEI come from the germline V gene. Trimming took 5 bases from V and 1 from J; bases not matched to a gene: 16. The CDR3 loop is CASSRLPSGVPAQETQYF. CDR3 nucleotides: TGTGCCAGCAGTAGACTTCCAAGCGGGGTACCCGCCCAAGAGACCCAGTACTTC.

The chain uses TRBV2 and TRBJ2-1, with 7 bases fitting TRBD2. V trimming: 8 bases; J trimming: 9 bases; junction bases outside the gene matches: 4. The V gene's germline CDR1 is SNHLY and CDR2 FYNNEI. CDR3 length: 11 amino acids. In nucleotides, the CDR3 is TGTGCCAGCCGTCCGGGAGGTGAGCAGTTCTTC. Amino acids: CASRPGGEQFF.

This clonotype was detected many times. This sequence joins TRBV23-1 and TRBJ2-7; maybe TRBD2 (6 bases). TRBV23-1 is marked as an open reading frame, function uncertain. This CDR3 has 21 residues. V was clipped by 7 bases and J by 3 bases, with 37 bases between them. The CDR3 nucleotides are TGCGCCAGCAAACAGGAGTCTGAGGTACGGCTCCGAGGAGGGGTTAGCTACGAGCAGTACTTC. This translates into CASKQESEVRLRGGVSYEQYF.

This clonotype was observed many times. The V and J genes are TRBV7-2 and TRBJ1-3; 10 bases agree with TRBD1. CDR1 and CDR2 (germline): SGHTA, FQGNSA. Trimming at V came to 5 bases and at J to 8 bases, leaving 6 bases not matched to a gene. This CDR3 spans 14 amino acids. CDR3 nucleotides: TGTGCCAGCAGCCACGGGACAGGGGCCGACACCATATATTTT. The encoded protein is CASSHGTGADTIYF.

This clonotype was counted ten times or more. V and J are TRBV12-3 or TRBV12-4 and TRBJ2-2; the D is unclear. This CDR3 is 12 amino acids long. V was trimmed by 4 bases and J by 6 bases, leaving 6 bases between them. This chain's CDR3 is CASSYIPGELFF. DNA of the CDR3: TGTGCCAGCAGTTACATCCCCGGGGAGCTGTTTTTT.

V and J are TRBV28 and TRBJ1-5, with TRBD1 identical over 12 bases. With 5 bases clipped from V and 6 bases from J, the junction kept 8 bases outside the gene matches. The CDR3 loop spans 16 amino acids. Germline V gives CDR1 MDHEN, CDR2 SYDVKM. The CDR3: CASSPLGTGGFQPQHF. For the CDR3, the DNA is TGTGCCAGCAGTCCTCTTGGGACAGGGGGCTTTCAGCCCCAGCATTTT.